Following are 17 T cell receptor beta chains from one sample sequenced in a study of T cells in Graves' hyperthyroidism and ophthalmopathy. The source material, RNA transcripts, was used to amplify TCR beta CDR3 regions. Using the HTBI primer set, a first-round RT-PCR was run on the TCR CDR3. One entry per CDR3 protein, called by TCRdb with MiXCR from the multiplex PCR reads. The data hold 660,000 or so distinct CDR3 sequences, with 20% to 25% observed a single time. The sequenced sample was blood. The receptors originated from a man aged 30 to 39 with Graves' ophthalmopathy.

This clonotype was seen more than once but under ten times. CDR3 coding DNA: TGTGCCAGCAGCGCACCCGGGACAGGGATTAGGGAGCTGTTTTTT. It encodes CASSAPGTGIRELFF. The rearrangement links TRBV12-3 or TRBV12-4 to TRBJ2-2, with 9 bases aligning to TRBD1. After removal of 6 bases from V and 9 bases from J, the junction contained 11 bases not matched to a gene. The CDR3 spans 15 residues.

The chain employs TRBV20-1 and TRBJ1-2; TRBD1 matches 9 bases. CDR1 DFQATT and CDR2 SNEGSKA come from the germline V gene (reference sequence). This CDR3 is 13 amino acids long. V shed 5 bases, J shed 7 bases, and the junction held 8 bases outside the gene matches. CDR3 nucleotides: TGCAGTGCTTTGGGACAGGGAGCGGGTGGCTACACCTTC. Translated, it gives CSALGQGAGGYTF.

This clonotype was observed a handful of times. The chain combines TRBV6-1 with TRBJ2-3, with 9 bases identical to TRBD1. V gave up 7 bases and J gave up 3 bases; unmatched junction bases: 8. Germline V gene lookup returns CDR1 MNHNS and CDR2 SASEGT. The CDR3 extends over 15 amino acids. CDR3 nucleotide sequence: TGTGCCAGCAATACAGGGGGCGCAGGAACAGATACGCAGTATTTT. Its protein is CASNTGGAGTDTQYF.

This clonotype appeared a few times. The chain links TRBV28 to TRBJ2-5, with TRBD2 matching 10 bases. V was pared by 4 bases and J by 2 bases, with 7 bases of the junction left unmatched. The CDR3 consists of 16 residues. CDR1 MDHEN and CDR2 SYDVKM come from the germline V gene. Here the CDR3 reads CASSSWTSGAQETQYF. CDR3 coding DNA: TGTGCCAGCAGTTCATGGACTAGCGGAGCTCAAGAGACCCAGTACTTC.

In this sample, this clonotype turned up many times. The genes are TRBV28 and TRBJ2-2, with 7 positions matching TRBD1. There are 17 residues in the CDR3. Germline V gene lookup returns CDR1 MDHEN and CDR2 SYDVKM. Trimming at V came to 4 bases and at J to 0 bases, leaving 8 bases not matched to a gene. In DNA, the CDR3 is TGTGCCAGCAGTTCGCAGCCCGGGACAGCGAACACCGGGGAGCTGTTTTTT. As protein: CASSSQPGTANTGELFF.

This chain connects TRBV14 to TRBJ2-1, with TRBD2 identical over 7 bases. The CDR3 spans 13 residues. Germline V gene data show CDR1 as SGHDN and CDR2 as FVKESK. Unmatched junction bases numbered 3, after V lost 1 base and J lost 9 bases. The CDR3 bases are TGTGCCAGCAGCCAAGGGGGCGGGAGTGAGCAGTTCTTC. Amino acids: CASSQGGGSEQFF.

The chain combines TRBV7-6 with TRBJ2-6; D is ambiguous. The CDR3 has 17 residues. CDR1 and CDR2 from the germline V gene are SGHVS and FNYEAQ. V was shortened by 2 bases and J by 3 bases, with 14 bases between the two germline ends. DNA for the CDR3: TGTGCCAGCAGCTTAACCGGCCGTGGATTTGGGGCCAACGTCCTGACTTTC. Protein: CASSLTGRGFGANVLTF.

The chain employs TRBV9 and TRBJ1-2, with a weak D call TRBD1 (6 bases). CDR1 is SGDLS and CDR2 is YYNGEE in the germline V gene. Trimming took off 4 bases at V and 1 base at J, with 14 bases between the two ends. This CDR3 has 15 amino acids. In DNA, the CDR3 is TGTGCCAGCAGCCCGGGACAACCAGATAACTATGGCTACACCTTC. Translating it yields CASSPGQPDNYGYTF.

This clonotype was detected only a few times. The CDR3 nucleotides read TGTGCCAGCAGCCTAGGGGCCAACTACGAGCAGTACTTC. Its translation: CASSLGANYEQYF. The chain employs TRBV14 and TRBJ2-7; possible D gene TRBD1, 5 bases. The CDR3 runs 13 residues. Germline V gene data show CDR1 as SGHDN and CDR2 as FVKESK. With 4 bases removed from V and 3 bases from J, the gap between germline ends came to 10 bases.

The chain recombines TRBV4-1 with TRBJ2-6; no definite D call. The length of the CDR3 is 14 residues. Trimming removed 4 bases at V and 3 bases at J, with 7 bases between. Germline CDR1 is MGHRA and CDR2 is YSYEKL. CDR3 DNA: TGCGCCAGCAGCCCCTTTAATGGGGCCAACGTCCTGACTTTC. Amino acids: CASSPFNGANVLTF.

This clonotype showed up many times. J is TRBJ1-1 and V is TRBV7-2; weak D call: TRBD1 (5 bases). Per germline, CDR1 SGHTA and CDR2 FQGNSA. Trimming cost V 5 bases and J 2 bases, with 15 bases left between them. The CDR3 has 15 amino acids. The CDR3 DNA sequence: TGTGCCAGCAGCCCCCTGGGGCAGCTTAACACTGAAGCTTTCTTT. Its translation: CASSPLGQLNTEAFF.

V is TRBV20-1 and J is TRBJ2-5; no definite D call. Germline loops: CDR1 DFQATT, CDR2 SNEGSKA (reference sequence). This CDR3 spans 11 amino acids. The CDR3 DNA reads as TGCAGCGGCGAGAAGGGTAGGACCCAGTACTTC. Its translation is CSGEKGRTQYF.

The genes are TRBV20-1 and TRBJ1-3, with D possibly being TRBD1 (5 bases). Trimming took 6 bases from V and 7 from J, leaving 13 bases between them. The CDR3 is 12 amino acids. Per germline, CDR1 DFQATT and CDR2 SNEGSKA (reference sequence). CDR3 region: CSAMGPHNTIYF. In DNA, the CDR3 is TGCAGTGCCATGGGACCCCATAACACCATATATTTT.

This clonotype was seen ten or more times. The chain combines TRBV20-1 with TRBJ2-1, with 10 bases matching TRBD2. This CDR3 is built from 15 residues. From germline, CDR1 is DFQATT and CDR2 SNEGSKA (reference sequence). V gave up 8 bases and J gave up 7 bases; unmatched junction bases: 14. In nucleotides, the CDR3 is TGCAGTCCATACCGGCCTAGCGGGAGCAAGAATGAGCAGTTCTTC. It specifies CSPYRPSGSKNEQFF.

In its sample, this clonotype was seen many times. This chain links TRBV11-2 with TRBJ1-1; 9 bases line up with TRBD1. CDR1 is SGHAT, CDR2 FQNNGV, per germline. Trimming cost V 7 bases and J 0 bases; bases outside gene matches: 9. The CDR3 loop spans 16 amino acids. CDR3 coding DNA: TGTGCCAGCACCGCCATACAGGGGGCGGTGAACACTGAAGCTTTCTTT. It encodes CASTAIQGAVNTEAFF. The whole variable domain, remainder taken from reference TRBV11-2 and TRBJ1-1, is EAGVAQSPRYKIIEKRQSVAFWCNPISGHATLYWYQQILGQGPKLLIQFQNNGVVDDSQLPKDRFSAERLKGVDSTLKIQPAKLEDSAVYLCASTAIQGAVNTEAFFGQGTRLTVV.

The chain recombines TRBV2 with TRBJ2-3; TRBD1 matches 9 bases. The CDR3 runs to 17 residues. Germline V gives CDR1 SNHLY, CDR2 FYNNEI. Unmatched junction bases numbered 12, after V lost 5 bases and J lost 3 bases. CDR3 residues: CASSRTVLTGGTDTQYF. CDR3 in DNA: TGTGCCAGCAGTCGCACCGTTTTGACAGGGGGTACAGATACGCAGTATTTT.

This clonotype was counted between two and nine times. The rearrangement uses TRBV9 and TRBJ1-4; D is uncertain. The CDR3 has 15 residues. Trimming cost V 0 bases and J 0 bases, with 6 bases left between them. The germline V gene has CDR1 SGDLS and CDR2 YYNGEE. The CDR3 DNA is TGTGCCAGCAGCGTAGGGGCTGCAACTAATGAAAAACTGTTTTTT. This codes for CASSVGAATNEKLFF.